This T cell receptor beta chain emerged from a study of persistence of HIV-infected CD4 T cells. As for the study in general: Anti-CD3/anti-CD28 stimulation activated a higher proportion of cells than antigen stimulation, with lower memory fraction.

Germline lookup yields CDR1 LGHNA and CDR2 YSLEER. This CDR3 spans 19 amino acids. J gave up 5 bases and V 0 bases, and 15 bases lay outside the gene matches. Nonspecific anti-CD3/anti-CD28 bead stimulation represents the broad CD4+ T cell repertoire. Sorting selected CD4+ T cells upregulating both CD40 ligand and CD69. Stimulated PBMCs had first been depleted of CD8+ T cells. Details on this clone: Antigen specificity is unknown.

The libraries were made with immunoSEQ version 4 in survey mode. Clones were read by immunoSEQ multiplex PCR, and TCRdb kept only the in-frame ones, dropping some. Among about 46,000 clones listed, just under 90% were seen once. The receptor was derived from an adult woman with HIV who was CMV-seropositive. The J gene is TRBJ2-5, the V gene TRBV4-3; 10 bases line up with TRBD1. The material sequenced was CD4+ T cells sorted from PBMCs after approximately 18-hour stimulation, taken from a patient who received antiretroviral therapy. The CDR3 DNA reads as TGCGCCAGCAGCCAAGAGGCCGACAGGGGGCGAAGTTACGTTGAGACCCAGTACTTC. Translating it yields CASSQEADRGRSYVETQYF.